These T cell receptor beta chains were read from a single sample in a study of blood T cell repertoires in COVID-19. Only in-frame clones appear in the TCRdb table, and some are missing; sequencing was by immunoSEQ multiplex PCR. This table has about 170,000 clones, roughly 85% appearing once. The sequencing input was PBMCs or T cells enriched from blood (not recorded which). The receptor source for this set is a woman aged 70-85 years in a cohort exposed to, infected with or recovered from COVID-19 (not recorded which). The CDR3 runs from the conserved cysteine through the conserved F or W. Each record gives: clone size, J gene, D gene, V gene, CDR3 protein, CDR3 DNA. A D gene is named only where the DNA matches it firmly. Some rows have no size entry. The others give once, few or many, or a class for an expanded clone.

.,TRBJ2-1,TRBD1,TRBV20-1,CSASPGQGVSEQFF,TGCAGTGCTAGTCCGGGACAGGGGGTATCTGAGCAGTTCTTC
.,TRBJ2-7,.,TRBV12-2,CASRLVGQGSYEQYF,.
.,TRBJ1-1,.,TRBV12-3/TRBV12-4,CASSRNRAGEAFF,TGTGCCAGCAGTCGAAACAGGGCCGGTGAAGCTTTCTTT
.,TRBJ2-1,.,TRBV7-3,CASSSVNNEQFF,TGTGCCAGCAGCTCAGTAAACAATGAGCAGTTCTTC
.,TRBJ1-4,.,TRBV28,CASSVLQVSRRENEKLFF,TGTGCCAGCAGTGTGCTACAGGTCTCTAGGAGGGAGAATGAAAAACTGTTTTTT
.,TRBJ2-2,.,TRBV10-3,CAISESEAGYGELFF,TGTGCCATCAGTGAGTCAGAGGCAGGGTACGGGGAGCTGTTTTTT
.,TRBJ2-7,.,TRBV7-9,CASSFQGGHEQYF,TGTGCCAGCAGCTTCCAGGGGGGCCACGAGCAGTACTTC
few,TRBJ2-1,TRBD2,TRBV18,CASSPSSGKRDEQFF,TGTGCCAGCTCACCTTCTAGCGGGAAGCGCGATGAGCAGTTCTTC
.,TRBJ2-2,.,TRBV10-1,CASSSSVGELFF,TGCGCCAGCAGTTCGTCAGTCGGGGAGCTGTTTTTT
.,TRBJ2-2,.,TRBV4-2,CASSKNPGANTGELFF,TGTGCCAGCAGCAAGAACCCAGGGGCCAACACCGGGGAGCTGTTTTTT
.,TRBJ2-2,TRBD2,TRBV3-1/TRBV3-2,CASSLPGLSPVGELFF,TGTGCCAGCAGCCTCCCGGGACTATCTCCAGTCGGGGAGCTGTTTTTT
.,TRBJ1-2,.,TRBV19,CASSPGSGNYGYTF,TGTGCCAGTAGCCCCGGTTCGGGTAACTATGGCTACACCTTC
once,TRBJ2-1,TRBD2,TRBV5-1,CASSFLAGSYNEQFF,TGCGCCAGCAGCTTCCTAGCGGGTAGCTACAATGAGCAGTTCTTC
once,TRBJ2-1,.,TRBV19,CASSIGNSRYGEQFF,TGTGCCAGTAGTATAGGAAATAGCCGTTATGGTGAGCAGTTCTTC